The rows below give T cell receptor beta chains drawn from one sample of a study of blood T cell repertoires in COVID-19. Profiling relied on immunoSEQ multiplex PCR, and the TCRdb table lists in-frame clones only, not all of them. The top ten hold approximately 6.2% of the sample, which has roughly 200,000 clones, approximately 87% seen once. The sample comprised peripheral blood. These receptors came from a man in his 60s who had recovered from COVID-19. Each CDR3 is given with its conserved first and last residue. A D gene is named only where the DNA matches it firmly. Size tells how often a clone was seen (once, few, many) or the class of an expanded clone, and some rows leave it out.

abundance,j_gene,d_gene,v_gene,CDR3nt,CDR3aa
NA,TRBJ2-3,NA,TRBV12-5,TGTGCTAGTGGCCGCGGGGTCCGGAGGGACACAGATACGCAGTATTTT,CASGRGVRRDTDTQYF
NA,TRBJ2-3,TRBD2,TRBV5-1,TGCGCCAGCAGCCTTAGCGGGAGACCCCGCGCCACAGATACGCAGTATTTT,CASSLSGRPRATDTQYF
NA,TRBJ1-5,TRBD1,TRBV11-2,TGTGCCAGCAGCTTAGGACAGGGCGGTCAGCCCCAGCATTTT,CASSLGQGGQPQHF
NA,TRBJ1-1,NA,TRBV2,TGTGCCAGCAGTGAGGTAGGGGGGGCACTTACTGAAGCTTTCTTT,CASSEVGGALTEAFF
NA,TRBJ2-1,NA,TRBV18,TGTGCCAGCTCACCACGGCTAGCTGGGGGGTACTACAATGAGCAGTTCTTC,CASSPRLAGGYYNEQFF
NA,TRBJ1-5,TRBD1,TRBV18,TGTGCCAGCTCACTACAGGGGGCGAAGCCCCAGCATTTT,CASSLQGAKPQHF
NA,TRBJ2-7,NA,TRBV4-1,TGCGCCAGCAGCCAATCACCCGGAGGCCCTCCCTACGAGCAGTACTTC,CASSQSPGGPPYEQYF
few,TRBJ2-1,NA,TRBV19,TGTGCCAGTAGTTATTTAGGGGGGGTGGAATTCAATGAGCAGTTCTTC,CASSYLGGVEFNEQFF
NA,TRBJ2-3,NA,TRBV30,TGTGCCTGGAGTCCAGGCCCTTCGACAGATACGCAGTATTTT,CAWSPGPSTDTQYF
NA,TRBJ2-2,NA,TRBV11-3,TGTGCCAGCAGCTTACAATACACCGGGGAGCTGTTTTTT,CASSLQYTGELFF
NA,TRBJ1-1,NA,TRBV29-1,TGCAGCGGGACAAAGGGAGGGGCCACTGAAGCTTTCTTT,CSGTKGGATEAFF
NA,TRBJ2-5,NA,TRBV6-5,TGTGCCAGCAGGGTAGGGAGGTGGGAGACCCAGTACTTC,CASRVGRWETQYF
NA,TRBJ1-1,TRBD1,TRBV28,TGTGCCAGCAGGCCCAGGACAGGGGGCATCACTGAAGCTTTCTTT,CASRPRTGGITEAFF
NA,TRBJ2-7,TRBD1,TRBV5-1,TGCGCCAGCAGCTTGCAGGATGGACAGGGGGTCTACGAGCAGTACTTC,CASSLQDGQGVYEQYF
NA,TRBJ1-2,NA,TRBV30,TGTGCCTGGTCCCCCGGGGGGGACGGCTACACCTTC,CAWSPGGDGYTF
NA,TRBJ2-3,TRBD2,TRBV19,TGTGCCAGTAGTATGACTAGCACGTCGACGCAGTATTTT,CASSMTSTSTQYF
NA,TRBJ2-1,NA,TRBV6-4,TGTGCCAGCAGCCCCGGGACATTCCCCTACAATGAGCAGTTCTTC,CASSPGTFPYNEQFF
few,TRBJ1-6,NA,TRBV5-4,TGTGCCAGCAGCTTGGTCAGTAATAATTCACCCCTCCACTTT,CASSLVSNNSPLHF
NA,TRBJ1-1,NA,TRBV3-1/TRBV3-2,TGTGCCACCGCCGGGGGTTTAGCGTATACTGAAGCTTTCTTT,CATAGGLAYTEAFF
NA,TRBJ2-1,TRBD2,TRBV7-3,TGTGCCAGCAGCTTAAGCGGGAGGGCCAATGAGCAGTTCTTC,CASSLSGRANEQFF
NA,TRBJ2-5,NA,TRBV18,TGTGCCAGCTCACCATGGGGGCGGGAGACCCAGTACTTC,CASSPWGRETQYF
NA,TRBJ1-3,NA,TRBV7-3,TGTGCCAGCAGCACAAATGGGGGTGCAGGGAGGGGAAACACCATATATTTT,CASSTNGGAGRGNTIYF
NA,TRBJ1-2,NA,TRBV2,TGTGCCAGCACCCGAAGAACCGGGGGGGCCTATGGCTACACCTTC,CASTRRTGGAYGYTF
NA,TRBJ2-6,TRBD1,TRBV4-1,TGCGCCAGCAGCCAACAGGCCGGGACAGGGGGCGCTGGGGCCAACGTCCTGACTTTC,CASSQQAGTGGAGANVLTF
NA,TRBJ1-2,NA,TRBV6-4,TGTGCCAGCAGTGAAACGGGGGGCTATGGCTACACCTTC,CASSETGGYGYTF
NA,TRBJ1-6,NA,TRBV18,TGTGCCAGCTCACCACCGCCCCAGGGGAATTCACCCCTCCACTTT,CASSPPPQGNSPLHF
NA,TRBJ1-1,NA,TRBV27,TGTGCCAGCAGTCCGCCTATGAACACTGAAGCTTTCTTT,CASSPPMNTEAFF
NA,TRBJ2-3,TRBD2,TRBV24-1,TGTGCCACCAGTGATTTACTAGCGGGGACGTCCGATACGCAGTATTTT,CATSDLLAGTSDTQYF
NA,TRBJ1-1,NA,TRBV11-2,TGTGCCAGCAGCGGAAGGGGGGGCACTTACCCCCTCGAAGCTTTCTTT,CASSGRGGTYPLEAFF
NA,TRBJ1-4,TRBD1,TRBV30,TGTGCCTGGAGCCCGGACAGGCCTAATGAAAAACTGTTTTTT,CAWSPDRPNEKLFF
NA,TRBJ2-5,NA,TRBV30,TGTGCGGTGGGGGCGAATTCGGAGACCCAGTACTTC,CAVGANSETQYF
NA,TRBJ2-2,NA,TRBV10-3,TGTGCCATCAGAATATCGGGATCGAACACCGGGGAGCTGTTTTTT,CAIRISGSNTGELFF
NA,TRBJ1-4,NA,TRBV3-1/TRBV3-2,TGTGCCAGCAGCCCCTCCCCTTTAAGAGAGTATGAAAAACTGTTTTTT,CASSPSPLREYEKLFF
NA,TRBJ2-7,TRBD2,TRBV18,TGTGCCAGCTCACCGCGACTAGCGGGAGGTAGTCACGAGCAGTACTTC,CASSPRLAGGSHEQYF
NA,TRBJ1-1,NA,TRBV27,TGTGCCAGCAAGGGAGGGGGTAACACTGAAGCTTTCTTT,CASKGGGNTEAFF
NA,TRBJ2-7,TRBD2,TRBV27,TGTGCCAGCATCGGAGCTAGCGGCTCAAGCTCCTACGAGCAGTACTTC,CASIGASGSSSYEQYF
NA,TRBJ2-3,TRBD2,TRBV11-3,TGTGCCAGCAGCTTAGGGACTAGCGGCGTCAGTGGAACGCAGTATTTT,CASSLGTSGVSGTQYF